The TCR beta chain described here comes from a study of shared clonotypes between healthy human individuals. Notes on the study in general: All-four-donor shared clonotypes had higher generation probabilities than non-shared clonotypes did.

Sequenced by immunoSEQ multiplex PCR; TCRdb stores in-frame clones only, minus some. Among 1,500,000 or so clones, roughly 96% were seen once, and the ten largest hold 1% to 1.5%. Comments on this clone: Antigen unknown.

The V gene's germline CDR1 is SEHNR and CDR2 FQNEAQ (reference sequence). The length of the CDR3 is 13 residues. Trimming cost V 2 bases and J 3 bases, with 7 bases left between them. V usage is TRBV7-9 and J usage is TRBJ2-5, with D hard to call. The clonotype comes from a man aged 30 to 39 in good health. Material: naive CD4+ T cells sorted from blood. Subset described: CD45RA+ positively selected. The DNA of the CDR3 is TGTGCCAGCAGCTTACCCCCAAAAGAGACCCAGTACTTC. Translating it yields CASSLPPKETQYF.